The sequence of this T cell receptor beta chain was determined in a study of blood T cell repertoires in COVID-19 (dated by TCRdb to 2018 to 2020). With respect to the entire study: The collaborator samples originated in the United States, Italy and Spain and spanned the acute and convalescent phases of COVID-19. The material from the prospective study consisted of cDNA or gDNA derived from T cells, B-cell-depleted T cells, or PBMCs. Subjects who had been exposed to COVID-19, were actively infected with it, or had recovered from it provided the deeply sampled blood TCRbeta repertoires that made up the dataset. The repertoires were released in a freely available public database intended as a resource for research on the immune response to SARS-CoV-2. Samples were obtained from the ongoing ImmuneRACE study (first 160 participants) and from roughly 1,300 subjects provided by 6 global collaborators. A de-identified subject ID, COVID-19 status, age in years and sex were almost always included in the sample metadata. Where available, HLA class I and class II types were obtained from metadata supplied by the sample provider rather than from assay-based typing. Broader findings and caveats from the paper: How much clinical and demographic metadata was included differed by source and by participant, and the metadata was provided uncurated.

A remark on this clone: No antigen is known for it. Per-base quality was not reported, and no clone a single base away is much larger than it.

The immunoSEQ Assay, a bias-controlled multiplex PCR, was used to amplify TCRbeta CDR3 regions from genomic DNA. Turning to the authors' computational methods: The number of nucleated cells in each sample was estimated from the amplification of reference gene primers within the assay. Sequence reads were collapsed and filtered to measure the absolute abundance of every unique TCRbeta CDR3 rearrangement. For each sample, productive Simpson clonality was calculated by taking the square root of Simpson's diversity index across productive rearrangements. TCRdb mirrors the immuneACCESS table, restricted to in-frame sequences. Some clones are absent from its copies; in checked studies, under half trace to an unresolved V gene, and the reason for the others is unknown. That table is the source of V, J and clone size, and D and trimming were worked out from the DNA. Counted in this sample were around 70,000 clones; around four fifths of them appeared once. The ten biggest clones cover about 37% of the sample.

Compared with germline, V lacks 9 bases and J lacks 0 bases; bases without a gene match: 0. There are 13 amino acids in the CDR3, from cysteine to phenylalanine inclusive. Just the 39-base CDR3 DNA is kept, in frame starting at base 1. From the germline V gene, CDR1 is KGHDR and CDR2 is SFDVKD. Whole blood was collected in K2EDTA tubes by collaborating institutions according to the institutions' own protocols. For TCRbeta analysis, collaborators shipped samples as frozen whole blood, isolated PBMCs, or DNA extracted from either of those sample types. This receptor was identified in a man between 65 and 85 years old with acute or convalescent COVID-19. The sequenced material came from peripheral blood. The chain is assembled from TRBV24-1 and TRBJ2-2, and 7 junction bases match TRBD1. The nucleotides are TGTGCCACCGGGACAGCGAACACCGGGGAGCTGTTTTTT. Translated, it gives CATGTANTGELFF.